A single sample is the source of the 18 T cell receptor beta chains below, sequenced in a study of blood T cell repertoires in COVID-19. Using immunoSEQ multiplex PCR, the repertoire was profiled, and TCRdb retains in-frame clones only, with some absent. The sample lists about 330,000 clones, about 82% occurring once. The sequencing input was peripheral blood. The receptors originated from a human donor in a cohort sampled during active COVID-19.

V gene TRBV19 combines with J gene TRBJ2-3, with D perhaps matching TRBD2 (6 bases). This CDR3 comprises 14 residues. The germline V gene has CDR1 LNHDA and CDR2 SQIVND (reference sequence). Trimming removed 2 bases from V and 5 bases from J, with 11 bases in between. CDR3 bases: TGTGCCAGTAGTATATTGGCGGGGAAAGATACGCAGTATTTT. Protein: CASSILAGKDTQYF. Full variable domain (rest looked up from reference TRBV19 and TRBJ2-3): DGGITQSPKYLFRKEGQNVTLSCEQNLNHDAMYWYRQDPGQGLRLIYYSQIVNDFQKGDIAEGYSVSREKKESFPLTVTSAQKNPTAFYLCASSILAGKDTQYFGPGTRLTVL.

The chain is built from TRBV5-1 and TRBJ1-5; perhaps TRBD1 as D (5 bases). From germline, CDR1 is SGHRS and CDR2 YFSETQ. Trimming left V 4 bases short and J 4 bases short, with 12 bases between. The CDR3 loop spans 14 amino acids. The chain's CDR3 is CASSQAGPNQPQHF. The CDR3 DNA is TGCGCCAGCAGCCAAGCAGGGCCGAATCAGCCCCAGCATTTT.

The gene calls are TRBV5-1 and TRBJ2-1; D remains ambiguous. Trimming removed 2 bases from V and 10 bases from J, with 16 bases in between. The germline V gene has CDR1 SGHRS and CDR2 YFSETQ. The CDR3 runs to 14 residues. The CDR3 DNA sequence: TGCGCCAGCAGCTTTATACCTACCCTAGAGGAGCAGTTCTTC. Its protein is CASSFIPTLEEQFF.

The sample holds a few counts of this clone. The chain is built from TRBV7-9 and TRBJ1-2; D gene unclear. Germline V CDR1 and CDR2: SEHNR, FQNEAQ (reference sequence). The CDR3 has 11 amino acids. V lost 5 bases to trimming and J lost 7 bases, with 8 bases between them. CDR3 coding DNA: TGTGCCAGCAGCATCCCTTTTGGCTACACCTTC. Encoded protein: CASSIPFGYTF.

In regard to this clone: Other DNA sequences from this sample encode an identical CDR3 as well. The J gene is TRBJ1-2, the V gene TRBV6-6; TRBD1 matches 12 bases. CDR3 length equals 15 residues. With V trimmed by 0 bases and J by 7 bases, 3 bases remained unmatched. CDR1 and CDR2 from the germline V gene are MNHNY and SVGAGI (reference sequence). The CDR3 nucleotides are TGTGCCAGCAGTTACTCGGGACAGGGGGCCGGTGGCTACACCTTC. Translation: CASSYSGQGAGGYTF.

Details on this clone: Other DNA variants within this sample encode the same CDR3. CDR3 in amino acids: CASSLGGDTEAFF. The CDR3 DNA is TGTGCCAGCAGCCTTGGGGGGGACACTGAAGCTTTCTTT. The gene calls are TRBV9 and TRBJ1-1, with a tentative D call TRBD1 (5 bases). The CDR3 has 13 amino acids. Germline V gene data show CDR1 as SGDLS and CDR2 as YYNGEE. Trimming took off 4 bases at V and 3 bases at J, with 10 bases between the two ends.

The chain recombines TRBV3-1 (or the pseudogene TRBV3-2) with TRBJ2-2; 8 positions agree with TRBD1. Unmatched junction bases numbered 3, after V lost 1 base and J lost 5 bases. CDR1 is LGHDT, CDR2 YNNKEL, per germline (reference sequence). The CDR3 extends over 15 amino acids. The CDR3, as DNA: TGTGCCAGCAGCCAAGGAGACAGGGGAACCGGGGAGCTGTTTTTT. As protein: CASSQGDRGTGELFF.

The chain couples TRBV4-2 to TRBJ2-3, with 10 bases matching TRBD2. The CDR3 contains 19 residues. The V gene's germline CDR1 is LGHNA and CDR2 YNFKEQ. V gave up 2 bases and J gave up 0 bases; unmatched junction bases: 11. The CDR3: CASSQLGLASDTSTDTQYF. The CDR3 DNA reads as TGTGCCAGCAGCCAACTGGGACTAGCGAGTGACACTAGCACAGATACGCAGTATTTT.

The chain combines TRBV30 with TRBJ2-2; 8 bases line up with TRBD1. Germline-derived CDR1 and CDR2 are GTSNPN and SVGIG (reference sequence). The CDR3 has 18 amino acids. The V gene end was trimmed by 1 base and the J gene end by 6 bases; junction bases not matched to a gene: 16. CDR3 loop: CAWSARTGTGRFAGELFF. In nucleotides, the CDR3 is TGTGCCTGGAGTGCCCGTACCGGGACAGGACGATTCGCCGGGGAGCTGTTTTTT.

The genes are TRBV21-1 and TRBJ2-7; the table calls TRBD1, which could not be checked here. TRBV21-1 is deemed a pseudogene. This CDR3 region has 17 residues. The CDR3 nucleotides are TGTGCCAGCAGCACCGACCCCCTGGGACAGGGGAGATACGAGCAGTACTTC. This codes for CASSTDPLGQGRYEQYF.

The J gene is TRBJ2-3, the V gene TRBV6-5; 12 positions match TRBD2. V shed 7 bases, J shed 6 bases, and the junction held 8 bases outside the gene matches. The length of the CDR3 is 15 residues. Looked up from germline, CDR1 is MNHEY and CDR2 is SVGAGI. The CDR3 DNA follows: TGTGCCAGCAAGCGGGCTAGCGGGGGGGAGGATACGCAGTATTTT. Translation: CASKRASGGEDTQYF.

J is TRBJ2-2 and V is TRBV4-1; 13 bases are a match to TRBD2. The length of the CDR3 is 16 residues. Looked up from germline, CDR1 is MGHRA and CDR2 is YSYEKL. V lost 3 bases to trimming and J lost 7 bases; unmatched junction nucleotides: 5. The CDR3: CASSHRLAGGSGELFF. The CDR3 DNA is TGCGCCAGCAGCCACAGACTAGCGGGGGGTAGCGGGGAGCTGTTTTTT.

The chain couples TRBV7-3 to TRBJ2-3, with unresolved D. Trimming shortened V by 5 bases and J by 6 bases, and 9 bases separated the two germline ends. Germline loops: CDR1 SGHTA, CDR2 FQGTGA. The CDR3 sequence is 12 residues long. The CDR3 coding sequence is TGTGCCAGCAGCCCTACTTCGGATACGCAGTATTTT. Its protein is CASSPTSDTQYF.

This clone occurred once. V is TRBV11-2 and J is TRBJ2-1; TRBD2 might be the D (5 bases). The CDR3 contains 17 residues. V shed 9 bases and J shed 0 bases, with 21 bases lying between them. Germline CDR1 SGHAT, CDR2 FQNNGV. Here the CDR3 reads CAREFNGVLDSYNEQFF. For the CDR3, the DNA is TGTGCCAGGGAATTTAACGGGGTTCTAGACTCCTACAATGAGCAGTTCTTC.

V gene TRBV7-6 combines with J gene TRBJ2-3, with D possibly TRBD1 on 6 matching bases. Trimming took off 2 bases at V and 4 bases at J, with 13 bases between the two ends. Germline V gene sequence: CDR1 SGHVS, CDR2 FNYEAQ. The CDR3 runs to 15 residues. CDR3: CASSLPPGDADTQYF. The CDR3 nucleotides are TGTGCCAGCAGCTTACCGCCAGGGGACGCAGATACGCAGTATTTT.

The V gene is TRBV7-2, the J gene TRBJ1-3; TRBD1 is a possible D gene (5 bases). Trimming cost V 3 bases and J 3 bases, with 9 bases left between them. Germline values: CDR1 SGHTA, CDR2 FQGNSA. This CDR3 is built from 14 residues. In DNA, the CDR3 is TGTGCCAGCAGCTTGACAGCTTTTGGAAACACCATATATTTT. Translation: CASSLTAFGNTIYF.

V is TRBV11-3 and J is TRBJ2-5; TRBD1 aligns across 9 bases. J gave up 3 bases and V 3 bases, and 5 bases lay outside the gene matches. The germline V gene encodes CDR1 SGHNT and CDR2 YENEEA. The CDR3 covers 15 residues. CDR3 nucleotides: TGTGCCAGCAGCTTGGACGGGACAGGGAAAGAGACCCAGTACTTC. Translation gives CASSLDGTGKETQYF.

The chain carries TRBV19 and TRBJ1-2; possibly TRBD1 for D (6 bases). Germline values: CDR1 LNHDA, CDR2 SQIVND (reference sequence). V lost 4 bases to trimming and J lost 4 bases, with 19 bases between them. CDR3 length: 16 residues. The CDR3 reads CASSNYRDKATYGYTF. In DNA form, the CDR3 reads TGTGCCAGTAGTAATTACCGGGACAAGGCCACCTATGGCTACACCTTC.